Below are 16 T cell receptor beta chains sequenced from a single sample in a study of T cell responses to AZD1222 COVID-19 vaccine. Sequenced by immunoSEQ multiplex PCR; TCRdb stores in-frame clones only, minus some. The table lists 90,000 to 130,000 clones, around 89% of them singletons. Sequencing was performed on peripheral blood, taken on day 0 of AZD1222 vaccination. These receptor sequences come from an adult in good health.

The chain couples TRBV11-2 to TRBJ2-5; D ambiguous. V dropped 3 bases and J dropped 0 bases, with 8 bases sitting between them. The CDR3 has 14 amino acids. The germline V gene encodes CDR1 SGHAT and CDR2 FQNNGV. The chain's CDR3 is CASSFLTYQETQYF. The CDR3, as DNA: TGTGCCAGCAGCTTTCTTACCTACCAAGAGACCCAGTACTTC.

The chain uses TRBV5-4 and TRBJ2-2, with D possibly matching TRBD2 (5 bases). Germline V gene data show CDR1 as SGHNT and CDR2 as YYREEE (reference sequence). The germline V and J ends were trimmed by 3 bases and 2 bases, with 11 bases remaining between them. This CDR3 is built from 15 residues. The CDR3 sequence is CASSSQRYNTGELFF. DNA for the CDR3: TGTGCCAGCAGCTCCCAGCGGTATAACACCGGGGAGCTGTTTTTT.

The V gene is TRBV5-8, the J gene TRBJ1-1; weak D call: TRBD1 (6 bases). CDR1 and CDR2 (germline): SGHTS, YDEGEE. The length of the CDR3 is 16 residues. The V and J ends lost 5 bases and 1 base respectively, with 18 bases between them. The CDR3 DNA reads TGTGCCAGCAGACGGGACACCATCTTGGGGAACACTGAAGCTTTCTTT. This sequence encodes CASRRDTILGNTEAFF. The full variable domain, in which reference TRBV5-8 and TRBJ1-1 provide the parts outside the CDR3, is EAGVTQSPTHLIKTRGQQATLRCSPISGHTSVYWYQQALGLGLQFLLWYDEGEERNRGNFPPRFSGRQFPNYSSELNVNALELEDSALYLCASRRDTILGNTEAFFGQGTRLTVV.

This rearrangement joins TRBV20-1 to TRBJ1-3; TRBD1 is a possible D gene (6 bases). The CDR3 runs to 15 residues. Germline assignment: CDR1 DFQATT and CDR2 SNEGSKA (reference sequence). Trimming stripped 3 bases from V and 4 bases from J, with 16 bases between. DNA of the CDR3: TGCAGTGCTAGTGGGGGCTGGCTGGGGGGAAACACCATATATTTT. It translates to CSASGGWLGGNTIYF.

The V call is TRBV6-1, the J call TRBJ1-2, with D maybe TRBD1 (6 bases). The V end was cut by 3 bases, the J end by 7 bases, with 9 bases between. The germline CDR1 and CDR2 sequences are MNHNS and SASEGT. CDR3 length: 12 amino acids. The CDR3 reads CASSDGQSGYTF. CDR3 nucleotides: TGTGCCAGCAGTGACGGACAGTCTGGCTACACCTTC.

The chain links TRBV6-5 to TRBJ2-5; TRBD1 is a possible D gene (6 bases). The CDR3 length is 12 residues. Trimming cost V 7 bases and J 5 bases, with 11 bases left between them. CDR1 MNHEY and CDR2 SVGAGI come from the germline V gene. CDR3 sequence reads: CASKQGYETQYF. The CDR3 nucleotides read TGTGCCAGCAAACAGGGTTATGAGACCCAGTACTTC.

This clone was seen more than once but under ten times. The CDR3 sequence is CASSWAQNTEAFF. DNA of the CDR3: TGTGCCAGCAGTTGGGCCCAGAACACTGAAGCTTTCTTT. This chain connects TRBV27 to TRBJ1-1, with D unresolved. The germline V and J ends were trimmed by 4 bases and 1 base, with 7 bases remaining between them. The CDR3 totals 13 residues. CDR1 is MNHEY, CDR2 SMNVEV, per germline (reference sequence).

The CDR3: CASSLGRAGTYEQYF. The DNA of the CDR3 is TGTGCCAGCAGCTTGGGGCGGGCAGGGACCTACGAGCAGTACTTC. The J gene is TRBJ2-7, the V gene TRBV5-6, with D possibly being TRBD1 or TRBD2 (5 bases each). The CDR3 contains 15 residues. Trimming cost V 0 bases and J 2 bases, with 12 bases left between them. Germline CDR1 is SGHDT and CDR2 is YYEEEE.

The rearrangement links TRBV19 to TRBJ1-1; D is perhaps TRBD1 (5 bases). With 1 base removed from V and 1 base from J, the gap between germline ends came to 10 bases. CDR1 is LNHDA, CDR2 SQIVND, per germline (reference sequence). CDR3 length: 15 residues. Written as DNA, the CDR3 is TGTGCCAGTAGTATAGGAGGGGCCCGGAACACTGAAGCTTTCTTT. The encoded protein is CASSIGGARNTEAFF.

The chain uses TRBV30 and TRBJ2-7; D call uncertain. V lost 3 bases and J 1 base, leaving 4 bases between the germline ends. The CDR3 loop spans 11 amino acids. Germline loops: CDR1 GTSNPN, CDR2 SVGIG (reference sequence). In DNA form, the CDR3 reads TGTGCCTGGAGGGCTTCCTACGAGCAGTACTTC. Its protein product is CAWRASYEQYF.

The gene calls are TRBV30 and TRBJ1-5; D is unresolved. The germline gives CDR1 GTSNPN, CDR2 SVGIG (reference sequence). The CDR3 sequence is 13 residues long. Trimming cost V 2 bases and J 3 bases, with 8 bases left between them. CDR3 sequence: CAWSRNDNQPQHF. The DNA of the CDR3 is TGTGCCTGGAGTAGGAACGACAATCAGCCCCAGCATTTT.

This clone was counted once. Other DNA sequences in this specimen translate into the identical CDR3. This chain connects TRBV12-3 or TRBV12-4 to TRBJ1-5; 7 bases line up with TRBD1. The CDR3 consists of 13 residues. After removal of 2 bases from V and 5 bases from J, the junction contained 0 bases not matched to a gene. CDR3 in DNA: TGTGCCAGCAGTTTACAGGGGGATCAGCCCCAGCATTTT. Translated, it gives CASSLQGDQPQHF.

In DNA, the CDR3 is TGTGCCAGCTCCCCTCTCGGGACAGGGTTCGACGAGCAGTACTTC. Protein: CASSPLGTGFDEQYF. The rearrangement joins TRBV18 to TRBJ2-7, with 9 nucleotides matching TRBD1. From germline, CDR1 is KGHSH and CDR2 LQKENI. Trimming cost V 6 bases and J 5 bases; bases outside gene matches: 11. CDR3 length: 15 amino acids.

The chain combines TRBV19 with TRBJ1-1; no definite D call. Trimming cost V 3 bases and J 7 bases, with 18 bases left between them. The CDR3 covers 15 residues. Germline values: CDR1 LNHDA, CDR2 SQIVND (reference sequence). The CDR3 reads CASSMGFGLRHEAFF. As DNA, the CDR3 is TGTGCCAGTAGTATGGGCTTTGGACTGCGCCATGAAGCTTTCTTT.

The chain employs TRBV18 and TRBJ1-1, with 9 bases identical to TRBD1. CDR3 length: 18 amino acids. With V trimmed by 8 bases and J by 1 base, 17 bases remained unmatched. CDR1 KGHSH and CDR2 LQKENI come from the germline V gene. In DNA, the CDR3 is TGTGCCAGCCAGGGACAGGGCCCCCTTGGGTCCCCGAACACTGAAGCTTTCTTT. Residues: CASQGQGPLGSPNTEAFF.

This chain connects TRBV12-3 or TRBV12-4 to TRBJ2-7; 8 bases match TRBD2. The CDR3 is 13 amino acids. J was trimmed by 2 bases and V by 6 bases; bases with no gene match: 3. The CDR3 region is CASRIAGPYEQYF. The CDR3 DNA reads as TGTGCCAGCAGGATAGCGGGACCCTACGAGCAGTACTTC.